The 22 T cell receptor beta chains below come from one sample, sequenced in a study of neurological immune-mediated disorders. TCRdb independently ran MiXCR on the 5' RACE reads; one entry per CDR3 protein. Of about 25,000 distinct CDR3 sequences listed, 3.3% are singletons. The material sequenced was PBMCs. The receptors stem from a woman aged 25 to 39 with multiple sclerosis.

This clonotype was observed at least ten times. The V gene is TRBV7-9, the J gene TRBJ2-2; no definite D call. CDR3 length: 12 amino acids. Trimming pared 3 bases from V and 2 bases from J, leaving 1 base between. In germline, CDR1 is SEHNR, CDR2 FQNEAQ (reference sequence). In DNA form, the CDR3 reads TGTGCCAGCAGCTTTAACACCGGGGAGCTGTTTTTT. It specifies CASSFNTGELFF.

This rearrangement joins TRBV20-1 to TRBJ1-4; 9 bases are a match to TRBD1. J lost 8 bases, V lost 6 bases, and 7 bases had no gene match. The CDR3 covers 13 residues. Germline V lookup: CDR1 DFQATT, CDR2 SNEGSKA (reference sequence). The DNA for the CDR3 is TGCAGTGCCCCGGACAGGGGAAAGGAAAAACTGTTTTTT. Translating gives CSAPDRGKEKLFF.

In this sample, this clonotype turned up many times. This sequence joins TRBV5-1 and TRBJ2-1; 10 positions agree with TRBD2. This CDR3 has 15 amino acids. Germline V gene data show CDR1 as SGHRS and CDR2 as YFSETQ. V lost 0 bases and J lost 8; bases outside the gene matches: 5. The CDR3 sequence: CASSLVPSGGDEQFF. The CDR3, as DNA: TGCGCCAGCAGCTTGGTTCCTAGCGGGGGTGATGAGCAGTTCTTC.

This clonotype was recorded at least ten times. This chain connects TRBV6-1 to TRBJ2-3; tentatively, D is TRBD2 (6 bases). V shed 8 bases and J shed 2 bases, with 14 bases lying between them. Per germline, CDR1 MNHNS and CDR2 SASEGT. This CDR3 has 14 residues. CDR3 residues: CASVIGGATDTQYF. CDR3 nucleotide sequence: TGTGCCAGCGTAATAGGAGGGGCCACAGATACGCAGTATTTT.

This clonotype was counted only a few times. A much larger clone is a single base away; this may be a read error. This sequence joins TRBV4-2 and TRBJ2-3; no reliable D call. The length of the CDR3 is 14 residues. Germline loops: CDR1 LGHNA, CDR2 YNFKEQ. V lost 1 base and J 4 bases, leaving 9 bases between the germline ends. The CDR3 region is CASSQGTEADTQYF. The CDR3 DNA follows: TGTGCCAGCAGCCAAGGGACCGAAGCAGATACGCAGTATTTT.

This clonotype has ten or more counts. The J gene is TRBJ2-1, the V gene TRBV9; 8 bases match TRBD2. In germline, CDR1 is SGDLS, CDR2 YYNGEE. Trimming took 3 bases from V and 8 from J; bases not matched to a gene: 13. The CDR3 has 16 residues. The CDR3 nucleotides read TGTGCCAGCAGCGCCCTTAGCGGGATAAGTAATGATGAGCAGTTCTTC. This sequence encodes CASSALSGISNDEQFF.

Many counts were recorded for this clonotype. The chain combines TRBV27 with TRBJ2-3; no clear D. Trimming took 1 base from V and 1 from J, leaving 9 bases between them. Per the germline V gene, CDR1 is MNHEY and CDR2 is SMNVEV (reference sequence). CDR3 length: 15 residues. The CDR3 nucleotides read TGTGCCAGCAGTTTATTGACCAGGCGCACAGATACGCAGTATTTT. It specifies CASSLLTRRTDTQYF.

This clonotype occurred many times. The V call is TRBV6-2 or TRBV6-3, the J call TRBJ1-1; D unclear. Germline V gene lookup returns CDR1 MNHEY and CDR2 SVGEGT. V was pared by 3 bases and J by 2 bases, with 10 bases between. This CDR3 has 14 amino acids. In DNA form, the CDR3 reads TGTGCCAGCAGTTATACGGGATTCAACACTGAAGCTTTCTTT. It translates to CASSYTGFNTEAFF.

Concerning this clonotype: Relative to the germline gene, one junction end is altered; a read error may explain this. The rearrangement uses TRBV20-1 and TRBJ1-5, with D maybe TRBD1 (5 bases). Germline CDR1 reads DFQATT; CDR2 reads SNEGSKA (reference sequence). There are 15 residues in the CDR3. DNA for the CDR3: TGCAGTGCCCTTAGCAGGGAAAGGCGCAATCAGCCCCAGAATTTT. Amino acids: CSALSRERRNQPQNF.

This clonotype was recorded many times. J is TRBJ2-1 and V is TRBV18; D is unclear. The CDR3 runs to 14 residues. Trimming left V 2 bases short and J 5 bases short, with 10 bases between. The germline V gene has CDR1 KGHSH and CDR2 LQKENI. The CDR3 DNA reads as TGTGCCAGCTCACCATTTTGGGATGACAATGAGCAGTTCTTC. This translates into CASSPFWDDNEQFF.

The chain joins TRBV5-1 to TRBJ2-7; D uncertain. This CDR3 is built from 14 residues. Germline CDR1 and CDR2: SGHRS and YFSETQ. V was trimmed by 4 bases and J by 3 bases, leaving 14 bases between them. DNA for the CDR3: TGCGCCAGCAGCCCGCCGGACGTGCTCTACGAGCAGTACTTC. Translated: CASSPPDVLYEQYF.

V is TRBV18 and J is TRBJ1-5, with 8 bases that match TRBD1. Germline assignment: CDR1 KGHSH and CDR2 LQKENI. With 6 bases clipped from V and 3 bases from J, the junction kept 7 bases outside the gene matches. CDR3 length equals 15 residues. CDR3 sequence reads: CASSGQGALNQPQHF. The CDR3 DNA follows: TGTGCCAGCTCCGGGCAGGGGGCGCTCAATCAGCCCCAGCATTTT. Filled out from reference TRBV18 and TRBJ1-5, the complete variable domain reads NAGVMQNPRHLVRRRGQEARLRCSPMKGHSHVYWYRQLPEEGLKFMVYLQKENIIDESGMPKERFSAEFPKEGPSILRIQQVVRGDSAAYFCASSGQGALNQPQHFGDGTRLSIL.

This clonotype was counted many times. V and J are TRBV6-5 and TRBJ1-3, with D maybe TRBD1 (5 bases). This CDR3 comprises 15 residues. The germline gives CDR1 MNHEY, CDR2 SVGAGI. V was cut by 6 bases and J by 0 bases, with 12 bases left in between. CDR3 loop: CASSMTVYSGNTIYF. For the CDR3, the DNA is TGTGCCAGCAGCATGACAGTATACTCTGGAAACACCATATATTTT.

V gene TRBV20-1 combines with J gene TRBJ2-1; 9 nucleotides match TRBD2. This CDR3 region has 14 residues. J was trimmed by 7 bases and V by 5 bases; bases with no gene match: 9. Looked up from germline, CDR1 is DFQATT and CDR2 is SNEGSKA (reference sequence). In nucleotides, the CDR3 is TGCAGTGCTCGCGGGGCTAGCGGGATAAATGAGCAGTTCTTC. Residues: CSARGASGINEQFF.

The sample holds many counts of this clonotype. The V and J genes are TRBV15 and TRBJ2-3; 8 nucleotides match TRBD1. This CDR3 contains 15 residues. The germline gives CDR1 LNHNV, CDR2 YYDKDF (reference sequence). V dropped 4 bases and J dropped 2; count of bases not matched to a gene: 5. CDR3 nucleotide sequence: TGTGCCACCAGCACCAGGGGGCTTTACACAGATACGCAGTATTTT. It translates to CATSTRGLYTDTQYF.

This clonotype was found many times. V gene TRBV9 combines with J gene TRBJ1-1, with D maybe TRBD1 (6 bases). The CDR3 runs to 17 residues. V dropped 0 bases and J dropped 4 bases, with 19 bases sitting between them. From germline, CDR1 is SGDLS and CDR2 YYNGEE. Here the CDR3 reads CASSVGGGGPSVTEAFF. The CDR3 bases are TGTGCCAGCAGCGTAGGAGGGGGGGGTCCCTCAGTCACTGAAGCTTTCTTT. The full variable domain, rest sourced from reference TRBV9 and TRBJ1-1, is DSGVTQTPKHLITATGQRVTLRCSPRSGDLSVYWYQQSLDQGLQFLIQYYNGEERAKGNILERFSAQQFPDLHSELNLSSLELGDSALYFCASSVGGGGPSVTEAFFGQGTRLTVV.

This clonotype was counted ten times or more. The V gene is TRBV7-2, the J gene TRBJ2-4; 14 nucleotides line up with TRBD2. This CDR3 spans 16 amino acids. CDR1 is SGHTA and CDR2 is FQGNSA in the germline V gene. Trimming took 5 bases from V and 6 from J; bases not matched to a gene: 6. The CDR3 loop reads CASSPLGLAGGNIQYF. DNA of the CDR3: TGTGCCAGCAGCCCACTCGGACTAGCGGGAGGAAACATTCAGTACTTC. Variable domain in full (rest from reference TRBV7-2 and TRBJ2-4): GAGVSQSPSNKVTEKGKDVELRCDPISGHTALYWYRQSLGQGLEFLIYFQGNSAPDKSGLPSDRFSAERTGGSVSTLTIQRTQQEDSAVYLCASSPLGLAGGNIQYFGAGTRLSVL.

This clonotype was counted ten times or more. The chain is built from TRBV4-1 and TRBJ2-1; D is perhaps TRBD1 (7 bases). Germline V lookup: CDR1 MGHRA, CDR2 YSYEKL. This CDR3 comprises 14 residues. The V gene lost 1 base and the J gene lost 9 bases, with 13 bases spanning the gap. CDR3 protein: CASSQVRGVSEQFF. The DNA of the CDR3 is TGCGCCAGCAGCCAAGTCAGGGGGGTCAGTGAGCAGTTCTTC.

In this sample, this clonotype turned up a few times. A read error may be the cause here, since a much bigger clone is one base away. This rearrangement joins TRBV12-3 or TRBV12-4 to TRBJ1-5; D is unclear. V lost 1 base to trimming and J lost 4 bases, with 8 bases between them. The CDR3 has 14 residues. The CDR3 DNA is TGTGCCAGCAGTTTAGAACTCATTAATCAGCCCCAGCATTTT. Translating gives CASSLELINQPQHF.

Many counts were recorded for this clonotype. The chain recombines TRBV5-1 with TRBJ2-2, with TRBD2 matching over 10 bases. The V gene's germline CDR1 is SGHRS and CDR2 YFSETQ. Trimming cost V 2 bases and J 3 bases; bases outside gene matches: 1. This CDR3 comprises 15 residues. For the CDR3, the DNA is TGCGCCAGCAGCTTCCTAGCGGGAGACACCGGGGAGCTGTTTTTT. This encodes CASSFLAGDTGELFF.

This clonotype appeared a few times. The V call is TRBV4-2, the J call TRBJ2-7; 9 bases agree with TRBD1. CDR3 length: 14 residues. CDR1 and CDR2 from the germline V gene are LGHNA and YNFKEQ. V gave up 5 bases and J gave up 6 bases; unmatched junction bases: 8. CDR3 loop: CASSLLGQGSEQYF. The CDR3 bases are TGTGCCAGCAGCTTACTGGGACAGGGTTCCGAGCAGTACTTC.

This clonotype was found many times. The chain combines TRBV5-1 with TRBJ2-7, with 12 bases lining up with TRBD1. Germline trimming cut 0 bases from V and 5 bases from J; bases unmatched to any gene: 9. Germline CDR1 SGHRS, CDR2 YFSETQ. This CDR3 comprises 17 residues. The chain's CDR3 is CASSLARAGTGGDEQYF. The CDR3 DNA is TGCGCCAGCAGCTTGGCCAGAGCGGGGACAGGGGGCGACGAGCAGTACTTC.